This TCR beta chain is from a study of blood T cell repertoires in COVID-19. The data were produced by immunoSEQ multiplex PCR, yet TCRdb's version contains in-frame clones alone and is incomplete. The sample shows under 140,000 clones, about 85% of them seen only once. Trimming stripped 3 bases from V and 6 bases from J, with 8 bases between. The CDR3 runs to 13 residues. This clonotype was sampled from a human donor in a cohort sampled during active COVID-19. Material: peripheral blood. The rearrangement joins TRBV12-3 or TRBV12-4 to TRBJ2-2; possible D gene TRBD1, 5 bases. As DNA, the CDR3 is TGTGCCAGCAGTTTTAGGGGCTCCGGGGAGCTGTTTTTT. Translating gives CASSFRGSGELFF.